One and the same sample provided the 19 T cell receptor beta chains below, sequenced in a study of blood T cell repertoires in COVID-19 (dated by TCRdb to 2020 to 2021). Libraries came from the immunoSEQ multiplex PCR assay. Drawn from immuneACCESS, this table holds only the in-frame rearrangements with V and J called that TCRdb kept. Clones are partly lost; checked studies trace under half to an unresolved V gene and leave the rest unexplained. The sample table shows some 220,000 clones, and 85% are seen once. 5% to 7% of the sample is taken by the ten largest. Sequenced sample: peripheral blood. The receptors here all came from a woman aged 55-70 years with active or convalescent COVID-19.

This clone has just one count. The chain has TRBV6-2 or TRBV6-3 and TRBJ1-5; 10 bases agree with TRBD1. The CDR3 length is 17 residues. Germline CDR1 reads MNHEY; CDR2 reads SVGEGT. The J segment lost 0 bases and the V segment lost 2 bases, leaving 4 bases of the junction unmatched. In nucleotides, the CDR3 is TGTGCCAGCAGTTACCCGGGACAGGGGTATAGCAATCAGCCCCAGCATTTT. It encodes CASSYPGQGYSNQPQHF.

The gene calls are TRBV19 and TRBJ2-5; 7 nucleotides agree with TRBD2. CDR3 length equals 13 residues. Per the germline V gene, CDR1 is LNHDA and CDR2 is SQIVND (reference sequence). V lost 6 bases and J lost 3; bases outside the gene matches: 4. CDR3 amino acids: CASRRGGEETQYF. The CDR3 DNA is TGTGCCAGTAGGCGGGGAGGGGAAGAGACCCAGTACTTC.

This clone was counted between two and nine times. CDR3 sequence: CASRPQGASTEAFF. The CDR3 DNA sequence: TGTGCCAGCAGACCGCAGGGGGCGAGCACTGAAGCTTTCTTT. The genes are TRBV6-5 and TRBJ1-1; 8 bases map to TRBD1. The germline CDR1 and CDR2 sequences are MNHEY and SVGAGI. With 6 bases clipped from V and 4 bases from J, the junction kept 7 bases outside the gene matches. The CDR3 consists of 14 residues.

V usage is TRBV19 and J usage is TRBJ2-1, with TRBD1 as a possible D gene (6 bases). CDR3 length equals 14 residues. The germline gives CDR1 LNHDA, CDR2 SQIVND (reference sequence). V lost 3 bases, J lost 4 bases, and 10 bases lay in between. The CDR3 DNA follows: TGTGCCAGTAGTATGGGGGCTACTTACAATGAGCAGTTCTTC. This sequence encodes CASSMGATYNEQFF.

The rearrangement joins TRBV19 to TRBJ1-1, with D possibly matching TRBD1 (5 bases). The ends were cut back, 6 bases at V and 1 base at J, with 15 bases in the middle. There are 15 residues in the CDR3. CDR1 and CDR2 from the germline V gene are LNHDA and SQIVND (reference sequence). The CDR3 coding sequence is TGTGCCAGTAGCTTGGTGGGCCAGGGGAACACTGAAGCTTTCTTT. This sequence encodes CASSLVGQGNTEAFF. Combining the CDR3 with reference TRBV19 and TRBJ1-1 gives the whole variable domain DGGITQSPKYLFRKEGQNVTLSCEQNLNHDAMYWYRQDPGQGLRLIYYSQIVNDFQKGDIAEGYSVSREKKESFPLTVTSAQKNPTAFYLCASSLVGQGNTEAFFGQGTRLTVV.

The V call is TRBV7-9, the J call TRBJ1-4; 9 nucleotides match TRBD1. This CDR3 contains 15 residues. Germline V gene sequence: CDR1 SEHNR, CDR2 FQNEAQ (reference sequence). With V trimmed by 5 bases and J by 3 bases, 4 bases remained unmatched. This CDR3 is CASSPRDRANEKLFF. CDR3 DNA sequence: TGTGCCAGCAGCCCCCGGGACAGGGCTAATGAAAAACTGTTTTTT.

V gene TRBV5-1 combines with J gene TRBJ1-1; D might be TRBD1 (5 bases). CDR3 length equals 14 residues. CDR1 is SGHRS, CDR2 YFSETQ, per germline. V lost 4 bases, J lost 5 bases, and 15 bases lay in between. In DNA, the CDR3 is TGCGCCAGCAGCCGCGCAGGGCAAGGAACTGAAGCTTTCTTT. It encodes CASSRAGQGTEAFF.

The V and J genes are TRBV21-1 and TRBJ2-7; the table calls TRBD2, which could not be checked here. TRBV21-1 is a pseudogene segment. The CDR3 totals 17 residues. The CDR3 is CAAANPQCGRLTYEQYF. Here the CDR3 DNA reads TGTGCCGCAGCAAACCCTCAGTGCGGGAGGCTAACCTACGAGCAGTACTTC.

This clone was recorded once. The gene calls are TRBV6-5 and TRBJ1-1; 8 bases line up with TRBD1. In germline, CDR1 is MNHEY, CDR2 SVGAGI. CDR3 length: 12 amino acids. V gave up 5 bases and J gave up 10 bases; unmatched junction bases: 6. As DNA, the CDR3 is TGTGCCAGCAGTAGGGGACAGGATGGAGCTTTCTTT. This encodes CASSRGQDGAFF.

This chain connects TRBV4-1 to TRBJ1-1; TRBD1 is a possible D gene (5 bases). Germline V gives CDR1 MGHRA, CDR2 YSYEKL. CDR3 size: 15 residues. V lost 2 bases and J lost 3, with 13 bases in between. CDR3 nucleotides: TGCGCCAGCAGCCAAACGTCACGGGGGGACACTGAAGCTTTCTTT. Protein product: CASSQTSRGDTEAFF.

CDR3 region: CATTQGAEGYTF. In DNA, the CDR3 is TGTGCCACTACACAGGGGGCGGAAGGCTACACCTTC. This chain connects TRBV7-9 to TRBJ1-2; 9 bases agree with TRBD1. The CDR3 covers 12 residues. Germline CDR1 and CDR2: SEHNR and FQNEAQ (reference sequence). V was pared by 10 bases and J by 8 bases, with 8 bases of the junction left unmatched.

V and J are TRBV7-9 and TRBJ2-3; 13 nucleotides line up with TRBD2. Trimming cost V 5 bases and J 2 bases; bases outside gene matches: 13. Germline CDR1 and CDR2: SEHNR and FQNEAQ (reference sequence). This CDR3 is built from 19 residues. CDR3 residues: CASSTGLAGASVVTDTQYF. The DNA for the CDR3 is TGTGCCAGCAGCACCGGACTAGCGGGGGCCTCCGTTGTCACAGATACGCAGTATTTT.

The chain uses TRBV5-1 and TRBJ2-7; TRBD1 matches 11 bases. Trimming removed 2 bases from V and 8 bases from J; junction bases left unmatched: 9. This CDR3 region has 15 residues. Germline lookup yields CDR1 SGHRS and CDR2 YFSETQ. The chain's CDR3 is CASSFNTGQGEKQYF. CDR3 in DNA: TGCGCCAGCAGCTTTAATACGGGACAGGGGGAAAAGCAGTACTTC.

J is TRBJ2-7 and V is TRBV5-1; weak D call: TRBD2 (7 bases). From germline, CDR1 is SGHRS and CDR2 YFSETQ. V shed 1 base and J shed 5 bases, with 16 bases lying between them. This CDR3 has 15 amino acids. The CDR3 spells CASSLILAGANEQYF. DNA for the CDR3: TGCGCCAGCAGCTTGATCCTGGCGGGGGCTAACGAGCAGTACTTC.

This rearrangement joins TRBV19 to TRBJ1-2; D call uncertain. The germline V and J ends were trimmed by 1 base and 2 bases, with 5 bases remaining between them. The CDR3 consists of 13 residues. The germline gives CDR1 LNHDA, CDR2 SQIVND (reference sequence). CDR3 nucleotides: TGTGCCAGTAGTATAGCCACAAACTATGGCTACACCTTC. Encoded protein: CASSIATNYGYTF.

The V call is TRBV3-1 (or the pseudogene TRBV3-2), the J call TRBJ2-3; 10 nucleotides agree with TRBD2. Germline trimming cut 3 bases from V and 4 bases from J; bases unmatched to any gene: 4. Germline CDR1 LGHDT, CDR2 YNNKEL (reference sequence). The CDR3 is 15 amino acids. CDR3 sequence (DNA): TGTGCCAGCAGCCATCTCGGACTAGCGGCAGATACGCAGTATTTT. This sequence encodes CASSHLGLAADTQYF.

The chain is built from TRBV12-5 and TRBJ2-7, with a possible D match to TRBD2 (6 bases). Germline V gene lookup returns CDR1 LGHNT and CDR2 FRNRAP. This CDR3 is 14 amino acids long. V shed 1 base and J shed 0 bases, with 7 bases lying between them. CDR3 in amino acids: CASGLGGASYEQYF. The CDR3 DNA reads as TGTGCTAGTGGTTTGGGCGGGGCCTCCTACGAGCAGTACTTC.

The table lists this clone with a count of one. This chain connects TRBV30 to TRBJ2-1, with TRBD2 identical over 7 bases. The germline gives CDR1 GTSNPN, CDR2 SVGIG (reference sequence). V shed 4 bases, J shed 2 bases, and the junction held 11 bases outside the gene matches. This CDR3 is 16 amino acids long. The DNA of the CDR3 is TGTGCCTGGAAGGTTGACGCGGGAGTAACCTACAATGAGCAGTTCTTC. Its translation: CAWKVDAGVTYNEQFF.

This chain joins TRBV7-2 and TRBJ1-5, with a tentative D call TRBD1 (6 bases). The V end was cut by 5 bases, the J end by 5 bases, with 13 bases between. The CDR3 length is 14 residues. Germline loops: CDR1 SGHTA, CDR2 FQGNSA. The CDR3: CASSPPYRDQPQHF. The CDR3 bases are TGTGCCAGCAGCCCCCCATACAGGGATCAGCCCCAGCATTTT.